This TCR beta chain was recorded in a study of blood T cell repertoires in COVID-19. Here immunoSEQ multiplex PCR was the method, and the copy in TCRdb shows in-frame clones only, minus some. There are about 360,000 clones in the sample; around 87% occur only once, and 2.5% to 3.5% lies in the top ten. V gave up 6 bases and J gave up 5 bases; unmatched junction bases: 10. The length of the CDR3 is 15 residues. CDR1 SQVTM and CDR2 ANQGSEA come from the germline V gene. This TCR came from a human donor in a cohort sampled during active COVID-19. The chain links TRBV29-1 to TRBJ2-3; 11 bases are shared with TRBD1. Sequencing was done on a sample of peripheral blood. CDR3 loop: CSVPGTGGSGDTQYF. CDR3 bases: TGCAGCGTCCCCGGGACAGGGGGTTCGGGAGATACGCAGTATTTT.